This T cell receptor beta chain was sequenced in a study of T cells after somatic rescue of genetic block. In its sample, this clone was seen once. Sequencing was performed with immunoSEQ multiplex PCR; in TCRdb, only in-frame clones are kept and a portion is missing. The sample holds approximately 58,000 clones; 95% to 96% are singletons and the top ten take around 0.078%. This TCR was sampled from a child less than two years old. The sequencing input was peripheral blood mononuclear cells (PBMCs).

CDR3 sequence reads: CASSRVGQGPLYNEQFF. DNA for the CDR3: TGTGCCAGCAGCCGAGTAGGACAGGGGCCCCTTTACAATGAGCAGTTCTTC. The gene calls are TRBV7-6 and TRBJ2-1; 9 bases fit TRBD1. The trim removed 5 bases at V and 4 bases at J, leaving 12 bases unmatched. Germline V gene data show CDR1 as SGHVS and CDR2 as FNYEAQ. The CDR3 contains 17 residues.